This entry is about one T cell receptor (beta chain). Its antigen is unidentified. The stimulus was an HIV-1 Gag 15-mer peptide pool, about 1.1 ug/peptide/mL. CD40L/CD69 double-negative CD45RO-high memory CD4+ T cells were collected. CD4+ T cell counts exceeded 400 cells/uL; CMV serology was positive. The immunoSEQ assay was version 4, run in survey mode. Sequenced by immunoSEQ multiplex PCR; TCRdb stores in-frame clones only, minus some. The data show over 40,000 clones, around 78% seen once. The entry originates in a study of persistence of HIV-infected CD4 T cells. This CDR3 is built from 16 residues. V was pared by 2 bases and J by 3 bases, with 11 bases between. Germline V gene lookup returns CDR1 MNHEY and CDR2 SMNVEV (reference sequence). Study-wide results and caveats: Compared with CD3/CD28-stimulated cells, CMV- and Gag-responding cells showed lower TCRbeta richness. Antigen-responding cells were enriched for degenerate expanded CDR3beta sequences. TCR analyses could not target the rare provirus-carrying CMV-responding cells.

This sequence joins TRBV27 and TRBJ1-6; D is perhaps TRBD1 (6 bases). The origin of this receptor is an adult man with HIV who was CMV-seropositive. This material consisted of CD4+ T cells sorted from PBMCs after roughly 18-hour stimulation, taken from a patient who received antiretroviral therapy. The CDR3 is CASSLRGGYYNSPLHF. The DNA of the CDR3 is TGTGCCAGCAGTTTAAGGGGGGGATACTATAATTCACCCCTCCACTTT.